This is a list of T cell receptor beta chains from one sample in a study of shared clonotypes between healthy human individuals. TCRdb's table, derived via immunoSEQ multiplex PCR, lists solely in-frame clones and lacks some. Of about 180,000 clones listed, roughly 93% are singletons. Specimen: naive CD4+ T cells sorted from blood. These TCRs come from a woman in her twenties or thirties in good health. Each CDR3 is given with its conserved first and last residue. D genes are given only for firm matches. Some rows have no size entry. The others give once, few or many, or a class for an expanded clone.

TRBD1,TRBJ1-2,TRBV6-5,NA,TGTGCCAGCAGTTACGGCAGGGGGTACTATGGCTACACCTTC,CASSYGRGYYGYTF
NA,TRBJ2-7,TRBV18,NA,TGTGCCAGCTCCCCCGTTGGACGGGACTCCTACGAGCAGTACTTC,CASSPVGRDSYEQYF
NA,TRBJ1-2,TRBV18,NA,TGTGCCAGCTCACCGAACAATAATCCGGGACACCGAGACGGCGGCTACACCTTC,CASSPNNNPGHRDGGYTF
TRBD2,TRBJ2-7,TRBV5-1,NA,TGCGCCAGCAGTTATGATAGCGGGAGGGCCTACGAGCAGTACTTC,CASSYDSGRAYEQYF
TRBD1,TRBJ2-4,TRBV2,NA,TGTGCCAGCAGTGAACAGGGGGTAGGCATTCAGTACTTC,CASSEQGVGIQYF
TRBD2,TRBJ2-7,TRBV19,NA,TGTGCCAGTAGTATAGATACGGGGAAGCTAGCGGGAGTTGGCGAGCAGTACTTC,CASSIDTGKLAGVGEQYF
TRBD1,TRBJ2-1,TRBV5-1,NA,TGCGCCAGCAGCACCGGGACAGCCCTAACCTACAATGAGCAGTTCTTC,CASSTGTALTYNEQFF
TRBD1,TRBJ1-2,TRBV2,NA,TGTGCCAGCAGGGACAGGGGGCCGGAGGGCTACACCTTC,CASRDRGPEGYTF
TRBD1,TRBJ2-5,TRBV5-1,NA,TGCGCCAGCAGCTTCCGGGACAGTCAAGAGACCCAGTACTTC,CASSFRDSQETQYF
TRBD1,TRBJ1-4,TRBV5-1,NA,TGCGCCAGCAGCTTCGTCAGGGGGCAAGGTGAAAAACTGTTTTTT,CASSFVRGQGEKLFF
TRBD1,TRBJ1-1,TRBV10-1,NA,TGCGCCAGCAGTGGACAGGGCAACACTGAAGCTTTCTTT,CASSGQGNTEAFF
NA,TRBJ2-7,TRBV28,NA,TGTGCCAGCAGTACCCCACAGGGTTACGAGCAGTACTTC,CASSTPQGYEQYF
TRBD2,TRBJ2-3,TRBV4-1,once,TGCGCCAGCAGCCAAGTAGGTGGGAGGGCTAGCACAGATACGCAGTATTTT,CASSQVGGRASTDTQYF
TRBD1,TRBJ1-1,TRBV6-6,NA,TGTGCCAGCAGGCCCGGGACAGGGGTAGTCGCTTTCTTT,CASRPGTGVVAFF
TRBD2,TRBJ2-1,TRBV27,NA,TGTGCCAGCAGTTCCAGGACTAGCGGGAGGGCCCTCAGCAATGAGCAGTTCTTC,CASSSRTSGRALSNEQFF
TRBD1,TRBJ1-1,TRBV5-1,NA,TGCGCCAGCAGCTTGGTTCGGACAGGGAACACTGAAGCTTTCTTT,CASSLVRTGNTEAFF
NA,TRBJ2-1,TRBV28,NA,TGTGCCAGCAGTTTATGGACAGCGGAAAGCTACAATGAGCAGTTCTTC,CASSLWTAESYNEQFF
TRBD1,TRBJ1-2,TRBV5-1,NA,TGCGCCAGCAGCTTGGTCCCTTCGACAGGGAGCTATGGCTACACCTTC,CASSLVPSTGSYGYTF
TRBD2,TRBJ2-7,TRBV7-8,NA,TGTGCCAGCAGCTTAGCCAGGACTAGACGGAGCGAGCAGTACTTC,CASSLARTRRSEQYF
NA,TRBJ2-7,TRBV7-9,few,TGTGCCAGCTTCCGGGAAGAGGGAACCGAGCAGTACTTC,CASFREEGTEQYF
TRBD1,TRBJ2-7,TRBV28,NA,TGTGCCAGCAGTTCGCCGACAGGGATCAACGAGCAGTACTTC,CASSSPTGINEQYF
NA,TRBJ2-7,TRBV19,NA,TGTGCCACCCTGGGTGAGCAGTACTTC,CATLGEQYF
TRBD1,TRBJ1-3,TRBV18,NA,TGTGCCAGCTCACAGGAGGGGGCGTACTCTGGAAACACCATATATTTT,CASSQEGAYSGNTIYF
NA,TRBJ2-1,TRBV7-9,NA,TGTGCCAGCAGCCCCGGGACAACCATCAGCAATGAGCAGTTCTTC,CASSPGTTISNEQFF
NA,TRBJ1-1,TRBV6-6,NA,TGTGCCAGCAGTTACTCGAAAGGAGGAGTCACTGAAGCTTTCTTT,CASSYSKGGVTEAFF
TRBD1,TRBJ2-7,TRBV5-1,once,TGCGCCAGCAGCTGGGGACAGGAGGACTACGAGCAGTACTTC,CASSWGQEDYEQYF
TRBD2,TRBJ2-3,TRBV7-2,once,TGTGCCAGCAGCTCCTCTCCGGGACTAGCGGGAGGTACGCAGTATTTT,CASSSSPGLAGGTQYF
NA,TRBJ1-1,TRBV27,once,TGTGCCAGCAGGACCACAGGTGAAGCTTTCTTT,CASRTTGEAFF
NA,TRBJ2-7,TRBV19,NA,TGTGCCAGTAGTATGGACAGCCCCTACGAGCAGTACTTC,CASSMDSPYEQYF
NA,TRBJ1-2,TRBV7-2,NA,TGTGCCAGCAGCTTAGCCCAGGGTAGAAACTATGGCTACACCTTC,CASSLAQGRNYGYTF
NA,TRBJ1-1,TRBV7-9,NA,TGTGCCAGCAGCTTGGGACACATGAACACTGAAGCTTTCTTT,CASSLGHMNTEAFF
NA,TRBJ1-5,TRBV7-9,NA,TGTGCCAGCAGCTTAGTGGGGGGGGATCAGCCCCAGCATTTT,CASSLVGGDQPQHF
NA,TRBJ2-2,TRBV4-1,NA,TGCGCCAGCAGCCAAGTCAGGGCGGGCACCGGGGAGCTGTTTTTT,CASSQVRAGTGELFF
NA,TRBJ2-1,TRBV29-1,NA,TGCAGCGGCCATCCAGGGGTCTACAATGAGCAGTTCTTC,CSGHPGVYNEQFF
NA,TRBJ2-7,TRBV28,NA,TGTGCCAGCAGTTTGCCTAGGAGGGATCACGAGCAGTACTTC,CASSLPRRDHEQYF
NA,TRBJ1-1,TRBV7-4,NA,TGTGCCAGCAGCTTAGTCCAGGCCTCCACTGAAGCTTTCTTT,CASSLVQASTEAFF
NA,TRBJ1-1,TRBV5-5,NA,TGTGCCAGCAGCCGGGCCGGGAACACTGAAGCTTTCTTT,CASSRAGNTEAFF
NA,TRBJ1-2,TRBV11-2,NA,TGTGCCAGCAGCTGGCAGGGGTCGGGCTACACCTTC,CASSWQGSGYTF
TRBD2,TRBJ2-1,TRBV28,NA,TGTGCCAGCAACGGACTAGCGGCTGAGCAGTTCTTC,CASNGLAAEQFF
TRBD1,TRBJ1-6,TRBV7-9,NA,TGTGCCAGCAGCACCTGGACAGGGGAGTTAGGTTCACCCCTCCACTTT,CASSTWTGELGSPLHF
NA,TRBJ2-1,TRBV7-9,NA,TGTGCCAGCAGCTTAGTACTGGGAGGAGAGTTCTTC,CASSLVLGGEFF
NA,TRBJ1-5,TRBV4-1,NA,TGCGCCAGCAGCCAAGATATAACCAGATCTCAGCCCCAGCATTTT,CASSQDITRSQPQHF
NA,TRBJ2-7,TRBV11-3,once,TGTGCCAGCAGCTTAGAGGGAACGTATACCTACGAGCAGTACTTC,CASSLEGTYTYEQYF
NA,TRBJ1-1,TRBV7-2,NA,TGTGCCAGCAGACAAGACAGATACACTGAAGCTTTCTTT,CASRQDRYTEAFF
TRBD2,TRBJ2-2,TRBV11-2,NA,TGTGCCAGCAGAAAACTAGCGGCGAACACCGGGGAGCTGTTTTTT,CASRKLAANTGELFF
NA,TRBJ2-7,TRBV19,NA,TGTGCCAGTACTGGGACTCACCCGCTCGAGCAGTACTTC,CASTGTHPLEQYF
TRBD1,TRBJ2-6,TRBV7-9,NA,TGTGCCTTCTCACTCCGGGACAGGGGGACTGGGGCCAACGTCCTGACTTTC,CAFSLRDRGTGANVLTF
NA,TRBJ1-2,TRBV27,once,TGTGCCAGCAGTCCGAACCGATGGAACTATGGCTACACCTTC,CASSPNRWNYGYTF
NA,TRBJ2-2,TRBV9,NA,TGTGCCAGCAGCGTCGACTACACCGGGGAGCTGTTTTTT,CASSVDYTGELFF
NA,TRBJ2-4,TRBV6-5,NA,TGTGCCAGCAGTTACGAGGGGCCTCAAAACATTCAGTACTTC,CASSYEGPQNIQYF
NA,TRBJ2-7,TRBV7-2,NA,TGTGCCAGCAGCTTTTCGCAGGGGCCCTACGAGCAGTACTTC,CASSFSQGPYEQYF
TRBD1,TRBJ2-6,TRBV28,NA,TGTGCCAGCAGTGAGCCAGGGGGCGCCGGGGCCAACGTCCTGACTTTC,CASSEPGGAGANVLTF
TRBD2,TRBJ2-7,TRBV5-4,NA,TGTGCCAGCAGCTTTGACTCGCGGCCCGGGACTAGCGGTTACGAGCAGTACTTC,CASSFDSRPGTSGYEQYF
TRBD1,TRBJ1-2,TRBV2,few,TGTGCCAGCAGTGAACAGCGGGACAGCTATGGCTACACCTTC,CASSEQRDSYGYTF
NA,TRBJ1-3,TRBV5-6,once,TGTGCCAGCAGCCTACAGGGATACACCATATATTTT,CASSLQGYTIYF